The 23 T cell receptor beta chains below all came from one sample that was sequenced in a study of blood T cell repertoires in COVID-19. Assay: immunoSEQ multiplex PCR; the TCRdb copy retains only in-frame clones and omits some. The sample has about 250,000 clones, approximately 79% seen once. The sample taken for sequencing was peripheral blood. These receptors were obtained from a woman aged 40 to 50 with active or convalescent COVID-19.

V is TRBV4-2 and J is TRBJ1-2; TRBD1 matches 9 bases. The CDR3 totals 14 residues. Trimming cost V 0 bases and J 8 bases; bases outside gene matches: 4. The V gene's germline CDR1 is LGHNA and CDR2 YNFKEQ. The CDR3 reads CASSQEGQGGGYTF. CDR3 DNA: TGTGCCAGCAGCCAAGAGGGACAGGGTGGGGGCTACACCTTC.

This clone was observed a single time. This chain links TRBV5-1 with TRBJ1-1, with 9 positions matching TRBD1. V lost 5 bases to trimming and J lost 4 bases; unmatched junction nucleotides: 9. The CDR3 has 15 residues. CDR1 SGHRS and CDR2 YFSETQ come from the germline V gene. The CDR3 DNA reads TGCGCCAGCAGTTCGGGACAGGGAGGGACCACTGAAGCTTTCTTT. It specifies CASSSGQGGTTEAFF.

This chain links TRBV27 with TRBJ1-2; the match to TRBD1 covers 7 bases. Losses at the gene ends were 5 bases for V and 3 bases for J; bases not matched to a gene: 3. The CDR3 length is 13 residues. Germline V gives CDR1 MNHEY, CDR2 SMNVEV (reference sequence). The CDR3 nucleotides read TGTGCCAGCAGTCTACAGGGGTACTATGGCTACACCTTC. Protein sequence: CASSLQGYYGYTF.

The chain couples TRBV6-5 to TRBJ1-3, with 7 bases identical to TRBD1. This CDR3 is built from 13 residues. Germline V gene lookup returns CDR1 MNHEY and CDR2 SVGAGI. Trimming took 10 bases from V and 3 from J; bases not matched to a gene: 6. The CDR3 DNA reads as TGTGCCACCATAGGGGGCTTTGGAAACACCATATATTTT. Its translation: CATIGGFGNTIYF.

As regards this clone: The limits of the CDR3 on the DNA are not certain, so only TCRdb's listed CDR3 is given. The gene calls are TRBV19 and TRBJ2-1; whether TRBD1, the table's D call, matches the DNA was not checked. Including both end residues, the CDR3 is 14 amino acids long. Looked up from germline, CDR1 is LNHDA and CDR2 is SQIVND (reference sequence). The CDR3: CASTSDRAYNEQFF.

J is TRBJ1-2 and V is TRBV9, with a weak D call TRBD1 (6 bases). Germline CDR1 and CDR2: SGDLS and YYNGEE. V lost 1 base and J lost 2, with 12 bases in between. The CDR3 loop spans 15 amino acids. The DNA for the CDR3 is TGTGCCAGCAGCGTACAAGGGACACCGAACTATGGCTACACCTTC. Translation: CASSVQGTPNYGYTF. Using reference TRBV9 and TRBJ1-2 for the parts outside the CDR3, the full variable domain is DSGVTQTPKHLITATGQRVTLRCSPRSGDLSVYWYQQSLDQGLQFLIQYYNGEERAKGNILERFSAQQFPDLHSELNLSSLELGDSALYFCASSVQGTPNYGYTFGSGTRLTVV.

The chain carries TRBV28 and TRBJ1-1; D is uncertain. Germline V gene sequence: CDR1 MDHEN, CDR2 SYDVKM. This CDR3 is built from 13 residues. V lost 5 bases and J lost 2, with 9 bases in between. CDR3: CASSGPSNTEAFF. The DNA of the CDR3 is TGTGCCAGCAGTGGGCCCTCTAACACTGAAGCTTTCTTT.

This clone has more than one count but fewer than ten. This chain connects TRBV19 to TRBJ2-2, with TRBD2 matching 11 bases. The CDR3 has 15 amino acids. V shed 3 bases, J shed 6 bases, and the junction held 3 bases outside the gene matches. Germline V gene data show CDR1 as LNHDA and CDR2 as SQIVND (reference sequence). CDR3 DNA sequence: TGTGCCAGTAGTATGGGACTAGCGGTACCCGGGGAGCTGTTTTTT. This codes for CASSMGLAVPGELFF.

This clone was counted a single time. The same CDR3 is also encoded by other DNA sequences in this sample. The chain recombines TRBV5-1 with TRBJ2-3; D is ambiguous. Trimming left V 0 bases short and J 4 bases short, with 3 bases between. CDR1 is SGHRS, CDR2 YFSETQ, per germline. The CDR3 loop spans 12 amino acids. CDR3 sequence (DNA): TGCGCCAGCAGCTTGGCGTCAGATACGCAGTATTTT. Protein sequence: CASSLASDTQYF.

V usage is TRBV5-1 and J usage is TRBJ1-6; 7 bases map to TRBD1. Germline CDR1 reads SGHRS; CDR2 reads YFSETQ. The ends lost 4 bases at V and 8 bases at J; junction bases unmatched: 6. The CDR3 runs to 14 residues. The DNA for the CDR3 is TGCGCCAGCAGCCGCCAGGGGGAGTATTCACCCCTCCACTTT. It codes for CASSRQGEYSPLHF.

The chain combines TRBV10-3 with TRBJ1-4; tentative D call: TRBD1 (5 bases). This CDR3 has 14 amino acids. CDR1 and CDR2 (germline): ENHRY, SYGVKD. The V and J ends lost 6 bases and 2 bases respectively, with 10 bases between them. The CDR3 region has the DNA TGTGCCATCAGCGGGGGAGGCACTAATGAAAAACTGTTTTTT. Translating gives CAISGGGTNEKLFF.

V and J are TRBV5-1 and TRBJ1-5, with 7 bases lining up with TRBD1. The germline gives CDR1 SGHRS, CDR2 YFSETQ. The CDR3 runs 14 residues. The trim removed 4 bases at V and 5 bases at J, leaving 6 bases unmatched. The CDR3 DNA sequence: TGCGCCAGCAGCCGGACAGGCTCCGATCAGCCCCAGCATTTT. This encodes CASSRTGSDQPQHF. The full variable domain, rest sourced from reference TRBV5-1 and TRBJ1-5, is KAGVTQTPRYLIKTRGQQVTLSCSPISGHRSVSWYQQTPGQGLQFLFEYFSETQRNKGNFPGRFSGRQFSNSRSEMNVSTLELGDSALYLCASSRTGSDQPQHFGDGTRLSIL.

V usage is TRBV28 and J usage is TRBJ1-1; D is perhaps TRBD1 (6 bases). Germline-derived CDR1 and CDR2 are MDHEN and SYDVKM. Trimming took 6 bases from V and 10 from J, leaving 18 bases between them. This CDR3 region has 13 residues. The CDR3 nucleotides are TGTGCCAGCAGCGAGGGGGGGACGGAGGTAGCTTTCTTT. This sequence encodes CASSEGGTEVAFF.

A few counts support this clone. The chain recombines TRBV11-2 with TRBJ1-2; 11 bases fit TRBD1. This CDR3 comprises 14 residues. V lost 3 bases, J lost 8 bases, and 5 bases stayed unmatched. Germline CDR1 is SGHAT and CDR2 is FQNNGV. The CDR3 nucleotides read TGTGCCAGCAGCTTGAAGGACAGGGGGCTCGGCTACACCTTC. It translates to CASSLKDRGLGYTF.

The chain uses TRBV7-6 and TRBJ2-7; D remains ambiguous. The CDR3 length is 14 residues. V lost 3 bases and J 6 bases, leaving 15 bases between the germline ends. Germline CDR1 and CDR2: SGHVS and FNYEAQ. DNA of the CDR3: TGTGCCAGCAGCTTTTCCGGGTCCCTCGGCGAGCAGTACTTC. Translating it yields CASSFSGSLGEQYF.

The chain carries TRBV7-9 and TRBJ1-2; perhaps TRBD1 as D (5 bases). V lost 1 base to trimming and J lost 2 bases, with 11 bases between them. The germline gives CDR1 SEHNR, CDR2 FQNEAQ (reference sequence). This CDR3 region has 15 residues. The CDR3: CASSLDNRLNYGYTF. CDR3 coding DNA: TGTGCCAGCAGCTTAGATAACAGGTTAAACTATGGCTACACCTTC.

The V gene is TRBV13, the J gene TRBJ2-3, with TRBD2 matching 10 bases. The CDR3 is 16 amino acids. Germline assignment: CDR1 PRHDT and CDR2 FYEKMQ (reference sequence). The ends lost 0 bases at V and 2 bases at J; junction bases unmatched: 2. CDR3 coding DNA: TGTGCCAGCAGCTTAGGGACTAGCGGGTTCACAGATACGCAGTATTTT. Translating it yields CASSLGTSGFTDTQYF. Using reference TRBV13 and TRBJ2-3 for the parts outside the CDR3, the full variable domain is AAGVIQSPRHLIKEKRETATLKCYPIPRHDTVYWYQQGPGQDPQFLISFYEKMQSDKGSIPDRFSAQQFSDYHSELNMSSLELGDSALYFCASSLGTSGFTDTQYFGPGTRLTVL.

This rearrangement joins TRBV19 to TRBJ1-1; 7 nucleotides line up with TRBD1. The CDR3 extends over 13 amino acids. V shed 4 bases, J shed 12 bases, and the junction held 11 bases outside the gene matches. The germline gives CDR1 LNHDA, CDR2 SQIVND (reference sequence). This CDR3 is CASSTDGDRLTFF. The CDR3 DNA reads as TGTGCCAGTAGTACAGATGGGGACAGATTAACTTTCTTT.

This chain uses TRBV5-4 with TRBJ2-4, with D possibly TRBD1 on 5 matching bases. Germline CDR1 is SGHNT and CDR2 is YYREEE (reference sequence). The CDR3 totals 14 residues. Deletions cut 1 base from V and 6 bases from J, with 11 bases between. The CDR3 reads CASSLKGVGNIQYF. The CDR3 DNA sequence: TGTGCCAGCAGCTTGAAAGGGGTTGGAAACATTCAGTACTTC.

The CDR3 protein is CASSQGGPLNQPQHF. The CDR3 DNA reads as TGTGCCAGCAGCCAAGGGGGCCCTCTCAATCAGCCCCAGCATTTT. V usage is TRBV3-1 (or the pseudogene TRBV3-2) and J usage is TRBJ1-5, with D perhaps matching TRBD1 (5 bases). Trimming took 1 base from V and 3 from J, leaving 10 bases between them. CDR3 length equals 15 residues. Germline V gives CDR1 LGHDT, CDR2 YNNKEL (reference sequence).

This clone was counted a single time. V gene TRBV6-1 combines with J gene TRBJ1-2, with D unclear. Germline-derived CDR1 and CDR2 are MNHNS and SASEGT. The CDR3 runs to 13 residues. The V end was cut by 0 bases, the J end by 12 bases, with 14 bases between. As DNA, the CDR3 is TGTGCCAGCAGTGAAGCCGGCGGGCCGTTCGACACCTTC. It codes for CASSEAGGPFDTF.

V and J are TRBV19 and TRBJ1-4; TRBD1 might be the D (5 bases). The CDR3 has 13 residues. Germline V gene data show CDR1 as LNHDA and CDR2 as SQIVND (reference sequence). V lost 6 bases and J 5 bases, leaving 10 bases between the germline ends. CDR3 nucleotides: TGTGCCAGTAGGGACAACAACAATGAAAAACTGTTTTTT. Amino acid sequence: CASRDNNNEKLFF.

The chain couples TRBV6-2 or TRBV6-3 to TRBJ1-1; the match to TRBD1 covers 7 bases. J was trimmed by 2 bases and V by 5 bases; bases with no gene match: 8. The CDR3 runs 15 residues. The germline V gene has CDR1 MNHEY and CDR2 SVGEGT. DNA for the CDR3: TGTGCCAGCAGTGGCAGGGGGTCGGGAAACACTGAAGCTTTCTTT. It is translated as CASSGRGSGNTEAFF.